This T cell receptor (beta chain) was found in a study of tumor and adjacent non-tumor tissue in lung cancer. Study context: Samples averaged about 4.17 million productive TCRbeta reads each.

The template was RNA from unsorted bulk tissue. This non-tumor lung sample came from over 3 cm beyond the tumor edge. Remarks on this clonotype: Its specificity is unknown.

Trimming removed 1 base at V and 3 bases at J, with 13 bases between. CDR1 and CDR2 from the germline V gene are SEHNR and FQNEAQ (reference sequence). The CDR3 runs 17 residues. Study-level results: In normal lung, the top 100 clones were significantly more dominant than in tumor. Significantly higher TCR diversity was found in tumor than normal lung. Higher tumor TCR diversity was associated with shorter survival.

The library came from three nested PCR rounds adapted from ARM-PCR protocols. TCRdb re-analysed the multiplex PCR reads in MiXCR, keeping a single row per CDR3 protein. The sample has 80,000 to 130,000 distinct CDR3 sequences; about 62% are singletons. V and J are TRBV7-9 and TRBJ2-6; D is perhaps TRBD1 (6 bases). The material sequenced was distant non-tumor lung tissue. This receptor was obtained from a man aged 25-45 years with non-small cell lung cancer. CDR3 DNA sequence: TGTGCCAGCAGCTTAGGGTGGCAGGGGTATGGGGCCAACGTCCTGACTTTC. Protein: CASSLGWQGYGANVLTF.